This T cell receptor (beta chain) was sequenced in a study of blood T cells in healthy people across ages. V dropped 6 bases and J dropped 3; count of bases not matched to a gene: 6. The germline V gene encodes CDR1 SGHTA and CDR2 FQGTGA. This CDR3 is built from 14 residues. Together with a sample-barcoded 5' primer, a J-beta primer mix was included in a second PCR lasting about 7 to 11 cycles. TCRdb recomputed calls from the 5' RACE reads with MiXCR, one row per CDR3 protein. Of about 900,000 distinct CDR3 sequences listed, around 62% are singletons. This clonotype was picked up a small number of times. Its antigen is undetermined. Study-wide results and limits: Diversity was higher, and naive CD4+ cells more numerous, in long-lived donors than in aged donors.

The sequencing sample was made of blood. V is TRBV7-3 and J is TRBJ2-5, with 8 bases fitting TRBD2. This TCR came from a man aged 30 to 45 in good health. The DNA for the CDR3 is TGTGCCAGCAGTCGACTCGGGGGGGAAGAGACCCAGTACTTC. Amino acids: CASSRLGGEETQYF.